The entry below gives a single TCR beta chain sequence along with its context. Which antigen it targets is not known. Base qualities are missing; no much larger clone stands one base away. TCRbeta CDR3 regions were amplified from genomic DNA by means of the immunoSEQ Assay, a bias-controlled multiplex PCR. In the original analysis: Nucleated cell counts per sample were estimated from amplification of reference gene primers within the assay. To quantify the absolute abundance of each unique TCRbeta CDR3 rearrangement, sequence reads were collapsed and filtered. For each sample, productive Simpson clonality was calculated as the square root of Simpson's diversity index across productive rearrangements. The table comes from immuneACCESS by way of TCRdb, which keeps in-frame sequences with V and J called. Part of the clones is missing from these tables; in studies checked, under half for an unresolved V gene and the rest for unknown reasons. V, J and clone size are those of that table, while D and trimming were read from the DNA. This sample has around 200,000 clones in its table, and under 85% of those were observed once. The ten largest make up over 7.5% of the sample.

The data were taken from a study of blood T cell repertoires in COVID-19 (dated by TCRdb to the early 2020s). For context, the study as a whole: Collaborator samples came from the United States, Italy and Spain and covered acute and convalescent phases of COVID-19. The repertoires were released in a freely available public database meant as a resource for research on the immune response to SARS-CoV-2. Nearly every sample came with metadata listing a de-identified subject ID, COVID-19 status, age in years and sex. The material from the prospective study consisted of cDNA or gDNA derived from T cells, B-cell-depleted T cells, or PBMCs. Where available, HLA class I and class II types were obtained from metadata supplied by the sample provider rather than from assay-based typing. Subjects who had been exposed to COVID-19, were actively infected with it, or had recovered from it provided the deeply sampled blood TCRbeta repertoires that made up the dataset. Samples were obtained from the ongoing ImmuneRACE study (first 160 participants) and from 1,254 subjects provided by 6 global collaborators. The research as a whole found: The amount of clinical and demographic metadata varied by source and participant and was provided uncurated.

Whole blood was collected in K2EDTA tubes by collaborating institutions according to the institutions' own protocols. For TCRbeta analysis, collaborator samples were shipped as frozen whole blood, as isolated PBMCs, or as DNA extracted from either sample type. From V the trimming removes 3 bases and from J it removes 5 bases, while the gene matches leave 0 bases of the junction unaccounted for. From cysteine to phenylalanine, the CDR3 is 13 amino acids long. Only CDR3 DNA remains: 39 bases, in frame from the first base. CDR1 MNHNS and CDR2 SASEGT were looked up in the germline V gene. The source material was peripheral blood. This chain joins TRBV6-1 to TRBJ2-1; 8 bases in the middle match TRBD1. The receptor's source is a woman aged 80 or over with acute or convalescent COVID-19. The CDR3 has the sequence CASSEDRDNEQFF. The bases read TGTGCCAGCAGTGAGGACAGGGACAATGAGCAGTTCTTC.